These 17 T cell receptor beta chains were sequenced from one sample in a study of cytomegalovirus exposure and HLA in healthy donors. Both 60 Vbeta primers and 13 Jbeta primers went into the PCR. The repertoire was sequenced with immunoSEQ multiplex PCR; TCRdb's copy has only in-frame clones and lacks some. The table has more than 80,000 clones, approximately 72% seen once; the top ten hold around 3.2%. Material: PBMCs. These receptor sequences come from a female donor in good health and CMV-seropositive.

This chain uses TRBV19 with TRBJ2-5; tentative D call: TRBD1 (5 bases). CDR3 length: 13 amino acids. V gave up 3 bases and J gave up 1 base, with 6 bases separating them. The germline V gene encodes CDR1 LNHDA and CDR2 SQIVND (reference sequence). CDR3 in DNA: TGTGCCAGTAGTATGGACATCCAAGAGACCCAGTACTTC. It yields the protein CASSMDIQETQYF.

The chain recombines TRBV11-3 with TRBJ2-7; D uncertain. V was clipped by 1 base and J by 1 base, with 8 bases between them. Germline lookup yields CDR1 SGHNT and CDR2 YENEEA. The CDR3 runs to 14 residues. The CDR3 bases are TGTGCCAGCAGCTTAGGGGCCGCATCCTACGAGCAGTACTTC. Translating gives CASSLGAASYEQYF.

The V call is TRBV6-1, the J call TRBJ2-5; TRBD1 matches 7 bases. The germline V gene encodes CDR1 MNHNS and CDR2 SASEGT. J lost 4 bases, V lost 8 bases, and 10 bases had no gene match. This CDR3 comprises 14 residues. This chain's CDR3 is CASGTAHLLETQYF. CDR3 coding DNA: TGTGCCAGCGGGACAGCCCATCTACTAGAGACCCAGTACTTC.

The chain joins TRBV7-2 to TRBJ1-5; no firm D call. V dropped 0 bases and J dropped 7 bases, with 19 bases sitting between them. CDR3 length: 17 residues. Germline values: CDR1 SGHTA, CDR2 FQGNSA. CDR3 bases: TGTGCCAGCAGCTTAGCAAGCCGGGAGGTAAGGGAGCAGCCCCAGCATTTT. Protein product: CASSLASREVREQPQHF.

The J gene is TRBJ1-5, the V gene TRBV19; D uncertain. The CDR3 length is 12 residues. Trimming stripped 3 bases from V and 5 bases from J, with 5 bases between. Germline V CDR1 and CDR2: LNHDA, SQIVND (reference sequence). CDR3 DNA: TGTGCCAGTAGTATCGGGGATCAGCCCCAGCATTTT. Protein product: CASSIGDQPQHF.

This rearrangement joins TRBV6-5 to TRBJ2-1, with TRBD2 matching over 8 bases. The V segment lost 6 bases and the J segment 7 bases; nucleotides outside the gene matches: 5. Per germline, CDR1 MNHEY and CDR2 SVGAGI. The CDR3 is made up of 13 amino acids. CDR3 sequence (DNA): TGTGCCAGCAGGCCCGGGGGGGCGAATGAGCAGTTCTTC. Amino acid sequence: CASRPGGANEQFF.

The rearrangement uses TRBV4-3 and TRBJ2-3; 10 bases match TRBD2. CDR3 length: 15 amino acids. V lost 4 bases, J lost 3 bases, and 4 bases stayed unmatched. Germline assignment: CDR1 LGHNA and CDR2 YSLEER. This CDR3 reads CASSRQRGGTDTQYF. The CDR3 DNA reads as TGCGCCAGCAGCCGCCAGCGGGGGGGGACAGATACGCAGTATTTT.

The chain has TRBV6-6 and TRBJ1-5, with 9 nucleotides matching TRBD1. Germline V lookup: CDR1 MNHNY, CDR2 SVGAGI (reference sequence). J lost 7 bases, V lost 4 bases, and 5 bases had no gene match. The CDR3 is 14 amino acids. The chain's CDR3 is CASSWSTGGQPQHF. The CDR3 nucleotides are TGTGCCAGCAGTTGGTCAACAGGGGGCCAGCCCCAGCATTTT.

The chain employs TRBV7-9 and TRBJ2-5; D not certain. The ends were cut back, 5 bases at V and 1 base at J, with 11 bases in the middle. This CDR3 comprises 14 residues. The germline V gene encodes CDR1 SEHNR and CDR2 FQNEAQ (reference sequence). The CDR3 sequence: CASSPSRVQETQYF. CDR3 DNA sequence: TGTGCCAGCAGCCCGTCCCGAGTCCAAGAGACCCAGTACTTC.

This rearrangement joins TRBV4-3 to TRBJ2-1; D might be TRBD2 (6 bases). The CDR3 sequence is 17 residues long. The germline V gene has CDR1 LGHNA and CDR2 YSLEER. Trimming removed 0 bases at V and 6 bases at J, with 18 bases between. CDR3 nucleotide sequence: TGCGCCAGCAGCCAAGATCCGGGACTCACGGTTTTCAATGAGCAGTTCTTC. As protein: CASSQDPGLTVFNEQFF.

The chain is built from TRBV28 and TRBJ2-5; D possibly corresponds to TRBD1 (5 bases). This CDR3 is built from 16 residues. Germline V CDR1 and CDR2: MDHEN, SYDVKM. The V end was cut by 2 bases, the J end by 4 bases, with 17 bases between. The CDR3, as DNA: TGTGCCAGCAGTTTAGGCGCAGGGTTTTGGTCAGAGACCCAGTACTTC. This translates into CASSLGAGFWSETQYF.

This rearrangement joins TRBV11-2 to TRBJ2-7; tentative D call: TRBD1 (5 bases). Between the trimmed V and J ends, which lost 8 bases and 6 bases, there was a span of 23 bases. CDR3 size: 15 residues. Germline V gives CDR1 SGHAT, CDR2 FQNNGV. CDR3 region: CASAAATANYGEQYF. CDR3 DNA sequence: TGTGCCAGCGCCGCGGCGACAGCTAATTATGGCGAGCAGTACTTC.

The V and J genes are TRBV9 and TRBJ1-4; TRBD1 aligns across 10 bases. Germline V lookup: CDR1 SGDLS, CDR2 YYNGEE. Losses at the gene ends were 6 bases for V and 12 bases for J; bases not matched to a gene: 14. The CDR3 extends over 15 amino acids. The CDR3 DNA reads as TGTGCCAGCACCCCAACCGGGACAGGGGTCGGAGAACTGTTTTTT. Translating it yields CASTPTGTGVGELFF.

The chain recombines TRBV13 with TRBJ1-2, with 7 bases aligning to TRBD1. With 5 bases clipped from V and 3 bases from J, the junction kept 6 bases outside the gene matches. The CDR3 contains 14 residues. CDR1 and CDR2 (germline): PRHDT, FYEKMQ (reference sequence). The chain's CDR3 is CASSHGTGDYGYTF. The CDR3 nucleotides are TGTGCCAGCAGCCATGGTACAGGGGACTATGGCTACACCTTC.

The gene calls are TRBV19 and TRBJ2-1; the match to TRBD2 covers 9 bases. Germline lookup yields CDR1 LNHDA and CDR2 SQIVND (reference sequence). Trimming removed 5 bases from V and 9 bases from J; junction bases left unmatched: 5. This CDR3 comprises 13 residues. The CDR3: CASSVLSGSEQFF. The CDR3 bases are TGTGCCAGTAGTGTACTTAGCGGGAGTGAGCAGTTCTTC.

The chain recombines TRBV5-4 with TRBJ2-7, with unresolved D. The CDR3 extends over 12 amino acids. In germline, CDR1 is SGHNT, CDR2 YYREEE (reference sequence). Deletions cut 0 bases from V and 6 bases from J, with 7 bases between. CDR3 nucleotide sequence: TGTGCCAGCAGCTTGGGCTCCAGCGAGCAGTACTTC. It is translated as CASSLGSSEQYF.

The chain combines TRBV2 with TRBJ2-2, with D perhaps matching TRBD2 (6 bases). Germline assignment: CDR1 SNHLY and CDR2 FYNNEI. The ends were cut back, 7 bases at V and 1 base at J, with 13 bases in the middle. This CDR3 spans 15 amino acids. This CDR3 is CASKEGSLNTGELFF. The CDR3 DNA follows: TGTGCCAGCAAGGAGGGGAGCTTGAACACCGGGGAGCTGTTTTTT.